A selection of T cell receptor beta chains follows, all from one sample in a study of T cell clones after liver transplantation. Sequenced by immunoSEQ multiplex PCR; TCRdb stores in-frame clones only, minus some. The data show about 100,000 clones, roughly four fifths seen once. The source was CD4+ T cells from blood, collected before liver transplant. The receptors were gathered from a human donor who received a liver transplant. CDR3s leave out the opening cysteine and the closing phenylalanine or tryptophan. Fields, in order: clone size, J gene, V gene, CDR3 protein. Clone size, where shown, is once, few, many, or a class for clones that have expanded.

>NA|TRBJ2-5|TRBV19
ASSIFRGQETQY
>few|TRBJ2-6|TRBV5-8
ASSIRVAGANVLT
>NA|TRBJ1-4|TRBV6-1
ASSGGTATNEKLF
>NA|TRBJ1-2|TRBV15
ATSRGGGNYGYT
>NA|TRBJ2-7|TRBV4-1
ASSQANRGKLAGYGGQY
>NA|TRBJ1-2|TRBV11-2
ASSLDGVGGYT
>NA|TRBJ2-7|TRBV6-1
ASKGRADSYEQY
>NA|TRBJ1-3|TRBV18
ASSPGAGPGNTIY
>few|TRBJ1-3|TRBV29-1
SVEDPWGDSGNTIY
>few|TRBJ1-6|TRBV10-2
ASSEGALH
>NA|TRBJ1-4|TRBV7-6
ASSSRSEEKLF
>NA|TRBJ2-2|TRBV6-1
ASSASRWGRENTGELF
>NA|TRBJ2-1|TRBV5-8
ASRIAGGPGEQF
>few|TRBJ1-2|TRBV11-2
ASSLGSYGYT
>NA|TRBJ1-2|TRBV30
AYEQWNYGYT
>many|TRBJ1-4|TRBV27
ASSWTGGTEKLF
>NA|TRBJ2-7|TRBV2
ASSRQSYEQY
>few|TRBJ1-2|TRBV4-3
ASSQDIGQGAQSGGYT
>NA|TRBJ1-5|TRBV6-1
ASSLGQHAQPQH
>NA|TRBJ2-3|TRBV5-8
ASSLSFRLDTQY
>NA|TRBJ2-1|TRBV10-3
AISDPTELGQF
>NA|TRBJ1-4|TRBV18
ASSPREGEKLF
>NA|TRBJ2-4|TRBV29-1
SAERAGYDIQY
>NA|TRBJ2-7|TRBV9
ASSVQPAGGYEQY
>NA|TRBJ1-5|TRBV18
ASSPEQGGNQPQH
>NA|TRBJ1-2|TRBV18
ASSPSRGNYGYT
>NA|TRBJ2-7|TRBV19
ASSTRPSGRSAHEQY
>NA|TRBJ1-1|TRBV27
ASTPRGQSTEAF